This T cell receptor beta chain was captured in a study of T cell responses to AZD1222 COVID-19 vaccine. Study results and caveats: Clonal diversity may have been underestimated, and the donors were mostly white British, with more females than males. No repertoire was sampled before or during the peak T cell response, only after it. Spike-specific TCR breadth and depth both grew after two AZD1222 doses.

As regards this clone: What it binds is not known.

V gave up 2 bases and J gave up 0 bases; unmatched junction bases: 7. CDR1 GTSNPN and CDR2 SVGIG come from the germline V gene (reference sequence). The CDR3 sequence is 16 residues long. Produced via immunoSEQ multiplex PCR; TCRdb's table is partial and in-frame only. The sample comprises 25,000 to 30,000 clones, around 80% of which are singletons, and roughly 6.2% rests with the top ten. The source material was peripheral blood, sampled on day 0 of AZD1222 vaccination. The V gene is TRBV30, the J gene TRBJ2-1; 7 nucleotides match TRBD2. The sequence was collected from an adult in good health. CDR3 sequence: CAWSLLGGSSYNEQFF. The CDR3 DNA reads TGTGCCTGGAGTCTCTTGGGAGGGAGCTCCTACAATGAGCAGTTCTTC.